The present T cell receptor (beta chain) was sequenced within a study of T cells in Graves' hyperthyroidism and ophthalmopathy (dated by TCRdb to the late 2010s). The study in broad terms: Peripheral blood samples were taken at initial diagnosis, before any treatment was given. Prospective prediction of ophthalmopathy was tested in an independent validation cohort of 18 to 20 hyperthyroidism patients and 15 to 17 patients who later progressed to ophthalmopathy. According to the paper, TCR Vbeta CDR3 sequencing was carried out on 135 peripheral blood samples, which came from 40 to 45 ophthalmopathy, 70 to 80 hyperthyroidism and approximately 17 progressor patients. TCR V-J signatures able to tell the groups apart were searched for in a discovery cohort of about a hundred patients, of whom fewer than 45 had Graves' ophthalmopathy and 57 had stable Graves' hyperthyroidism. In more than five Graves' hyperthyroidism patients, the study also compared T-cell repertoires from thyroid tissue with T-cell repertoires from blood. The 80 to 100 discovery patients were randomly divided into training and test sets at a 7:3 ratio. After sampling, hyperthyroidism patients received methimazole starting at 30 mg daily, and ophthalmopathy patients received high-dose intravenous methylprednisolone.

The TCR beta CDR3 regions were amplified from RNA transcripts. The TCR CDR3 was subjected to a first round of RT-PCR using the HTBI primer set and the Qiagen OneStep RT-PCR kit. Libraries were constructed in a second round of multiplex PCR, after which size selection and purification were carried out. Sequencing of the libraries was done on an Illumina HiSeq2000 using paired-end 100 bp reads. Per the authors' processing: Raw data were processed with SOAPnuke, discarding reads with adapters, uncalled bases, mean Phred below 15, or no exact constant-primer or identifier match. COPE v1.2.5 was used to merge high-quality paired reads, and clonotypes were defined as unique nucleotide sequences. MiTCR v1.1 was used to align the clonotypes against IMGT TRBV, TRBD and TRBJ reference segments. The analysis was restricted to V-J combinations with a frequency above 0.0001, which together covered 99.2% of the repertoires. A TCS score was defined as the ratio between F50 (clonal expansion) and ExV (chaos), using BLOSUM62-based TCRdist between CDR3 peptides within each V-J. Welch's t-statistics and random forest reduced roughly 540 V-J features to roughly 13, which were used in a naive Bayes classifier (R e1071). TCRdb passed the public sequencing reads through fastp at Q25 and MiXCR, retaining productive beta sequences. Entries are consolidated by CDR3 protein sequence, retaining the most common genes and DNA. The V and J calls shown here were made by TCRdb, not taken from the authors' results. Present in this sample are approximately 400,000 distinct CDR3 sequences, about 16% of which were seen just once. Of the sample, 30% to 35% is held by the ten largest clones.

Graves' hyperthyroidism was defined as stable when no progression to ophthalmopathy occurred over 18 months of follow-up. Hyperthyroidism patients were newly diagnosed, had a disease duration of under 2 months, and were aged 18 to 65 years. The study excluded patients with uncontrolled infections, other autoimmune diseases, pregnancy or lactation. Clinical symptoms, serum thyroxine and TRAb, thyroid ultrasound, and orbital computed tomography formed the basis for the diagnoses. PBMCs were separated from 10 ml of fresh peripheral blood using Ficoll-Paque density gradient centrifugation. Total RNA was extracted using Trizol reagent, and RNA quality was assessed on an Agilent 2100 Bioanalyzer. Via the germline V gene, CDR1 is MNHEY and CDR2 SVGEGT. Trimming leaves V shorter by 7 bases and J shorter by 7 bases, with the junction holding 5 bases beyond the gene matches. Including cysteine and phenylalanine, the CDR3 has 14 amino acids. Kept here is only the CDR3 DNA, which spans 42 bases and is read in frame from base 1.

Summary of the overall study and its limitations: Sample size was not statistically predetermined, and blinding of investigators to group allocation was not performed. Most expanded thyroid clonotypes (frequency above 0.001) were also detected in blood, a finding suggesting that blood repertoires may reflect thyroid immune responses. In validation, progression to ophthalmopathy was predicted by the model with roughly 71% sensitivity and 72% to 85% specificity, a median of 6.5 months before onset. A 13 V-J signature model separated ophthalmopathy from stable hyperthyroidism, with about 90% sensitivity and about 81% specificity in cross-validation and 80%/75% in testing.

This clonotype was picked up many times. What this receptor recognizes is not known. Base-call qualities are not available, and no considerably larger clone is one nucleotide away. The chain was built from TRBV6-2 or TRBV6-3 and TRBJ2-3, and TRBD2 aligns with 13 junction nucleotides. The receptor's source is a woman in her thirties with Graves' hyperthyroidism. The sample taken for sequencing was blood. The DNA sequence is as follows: TGTGCCAGCATACTAGCGGGAGGGCCGAATACGCAGTATTTT. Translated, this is CASILAGGPNTQYF.